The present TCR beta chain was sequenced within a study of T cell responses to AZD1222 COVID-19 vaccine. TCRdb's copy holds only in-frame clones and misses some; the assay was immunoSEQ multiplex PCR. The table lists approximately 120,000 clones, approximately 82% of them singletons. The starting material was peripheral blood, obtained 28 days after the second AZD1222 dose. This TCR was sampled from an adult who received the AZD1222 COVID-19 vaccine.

The CDR3 region is CASSLGARETQYF. The CDR3 region has the DNA TGTGCCAGCAGCTTGGGGGCGCGGGAGACCCAGTACTTC. This chain joins TRBV5-5 and TRBJ2-5; no clear D. The V gene lost 0 bases and the J gene lost 5 bases, with 8 bases spanning the gap. This CDR3 has 13 residues. Germline lookup yields CDR1 SGHKS and CDR2 YYEKEE (reference sequence).